Below are 10 T cell receptor beta chains sequenced from a single sample in a study of T cells in Graves' hyperthyroidism and ophthalmopathy. Researchers took RNA transcripts and amplified the TCR beta CDR3 regions from them. In the first-round RT-PCR of the TCR CDR3, the HTBI primer set was used. One entry per CDR3 protein results from TCRdb running MiXCR on the multiplex PCR reads. The sample contains 650,000 to 850,000 distinct CDR3 sequences, about 19% of which appear only once. Sequenced input: blood. Receptor source: a woman aged 45 to 65 with Graves' hyperthyroidism that later progressed to Graves' ophthalmopathy.

The CDR3 loop reads CSASPGLLGRRVADEQFF. The DNA for the CDR3 is TGCAGTGCTAGCCCCGGCCTCCTCGGGAGGCGCGTCGCCGATGAGCAGTTCTTC. The chain uses TRBV20-1 and TRBJ2-1; 7 positions match TRBD2. CDR3 size: 18 residues. Trimming took 3 bases from V and 8 from J; bases not matched to a gene: 22. The germline CDR1 and CDR2 sequences are DFQATT and SNEGSKA (reference sequence).

The V call is TRBV10-3, the J call TRBJ1-4, with no clear D. CDR3 length equals 13 residues. Germline V gene sequence: CDR1 ENHRY, CDR2 SYGVKD. V was cut by 3 bases and J by 11 bases, with 13 bases left in between. This chain's CDR3 is CAISEDGRKKLFF. In DNA, the CDR3 is TGTGCCATCAGTGAAGATGGACGGAAGAAACTGTTTTTT.

This clonotype was counted a few times. The junction differs from germline at one of its ends, possibly a read error. This chain links TRBV3-1 with TRBJ2-5; 11 positions match TRBD2. This CDR3 has 13 residues. Germline-derived CDR1 and CDR2 are LGHDT and YNNKEL (reference sequence). The CDR3 DNA follows: TGTGCCAGCAGCCCAGCTAGCGGGGGGACCAAGTACTTC. Residues: CASSPASGGTKYF.

Many counts were recorded for this clonotype. This chain uses TRBV3-1 with TRBJ1-5, with D perhaps matching TRBD1 (6 bases). This CDR3 is built from 14 residues. Germline V CDR1 and CDR2: LGHDT, YNNKEL (reference sequence). Trimming cost V 0 bases and J 5 bases, with 8 bases left between them. The CDR3: CASSQDPGDQPQHF. The CDR3 DNA is TGTGCCAGCAGCCAAGATCCAGGGGATCAGCCCCAGCATTTT.

With regard to this clonotype: This may come from a read error, since a much larger clone is one base off. The rearrangement joins TRBV7-9 to TRBJ2-1; TRBD2 is a possible D gene (6 bases). Germline V gene data show CDR1 as SEHNR and CDR2 as FQNEAQ (reference sequence). The CDR3 is made up of 17 amino acids. V lost 1 base and J 8 bases, leaving 21 bases between the germline ends. The CDR3 sequence is CASSLVKGLEGGYEQFF. The CDR3 DNA follows: TGTGCCAGCAGCTTAGTCAAAGGGCTCGAAGGAGGGTATGAGCAGTTCTTC.

V is TRBV11-3 and J is TRBJ2-7; no reliable D call. The CDR3 covers 13 residues. The V gene's germline CDR1 is SGHNT and CDR2 YENEEA. The V end lost 5 bases, the J end lost 3 bases, and 11 bases lay between the germline ends. The CDR3 nucleotides are TGTGCCAGCAGCCCCCCCCTCAGCTACGAGCAGTACTTC. It encodes CASSPPLSYEQYF.

There are many counts of this clonotype. The chain has TRBV4-1 and TRBJ2-1; D may match TRBD1 or TRBD2 (5 bases each). The germline V gene encodes CDR1 MGHRA and CDR2 YSYEKL. Trimming removed 1 base from V and 8 bases from J, with 12 bases in between. There are 14 residues in the CDR3. The CDR3, as DNA: TGCGCCAGCAGCCAAGGGGTGGGGGTAGATGAGCAGTTCTTC. Encoded protein: CASSQGVGVDEQFF.

This rearrangement joins TRBV11-2 to TRBJ1-2; D possibly corresponds to TRBD1 (5 bases). The length of the CDR3 is 18 residues. Germline V gene data show CDR1 as SGHAT and CDR2 as FQNNGV. Between the trimmed V and J ends, which lost 1 base and 2 bases, there was a span of 20 bases. CDR3 coding DNA: TGTGCCAGCAGCTTAGCTGGTCCGGGTCCAGGGTCCAACTATGGCTACACCTTC. It codes for CASSLAGPGPGSNYGYTF.

Many counts were recorded for this clonotype. The V call is TRBV5-1, the J call TRBJ1-1; 8 nucleotides agree with TRBD1. The CDR3 has 15 residues. Germline CDR1 is SGHRS and CDR2 is YFSETQ. The V segment lost 0 bases and the J segment 1 base; nucleotides outside the gene matches: 2. The CDR3 here is CASSLAGTGNTEAFF. The CDR3, as DNA: TGCGCCAGCAGCTTGGCCGGGACAGGGAACACTGAAGCTTTCTTT.

A few counts support this clonotype. The CDR3 bases are TGCGCCAGCAGAAGACAGGGGGCGAACATTCAGTACTTC. Its translation: CASRRQGANIQYF. The chain combines TRBV5-1 with TRBJ2-4; 10 bases match TRBD1. This CDR3 is built from 13 residues. The J segment lost 7 bases and the V segment lost 5 bases, leaving 3 bases of the junction unmatched. The germline V gene encodes CDR1 SGHRS and CDR2 YFSETQ.